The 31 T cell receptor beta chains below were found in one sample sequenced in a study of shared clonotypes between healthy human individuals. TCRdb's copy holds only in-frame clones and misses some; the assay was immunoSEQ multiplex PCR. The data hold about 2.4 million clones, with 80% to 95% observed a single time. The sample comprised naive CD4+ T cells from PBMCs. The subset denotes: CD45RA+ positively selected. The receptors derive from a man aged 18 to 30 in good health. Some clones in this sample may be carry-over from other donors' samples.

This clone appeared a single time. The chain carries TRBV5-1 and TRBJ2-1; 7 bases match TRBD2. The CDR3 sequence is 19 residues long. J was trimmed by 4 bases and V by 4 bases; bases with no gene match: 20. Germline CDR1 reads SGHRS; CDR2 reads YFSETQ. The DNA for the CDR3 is TGCGCCAGCAGCCCGTACGGGGTTGGTAGCGGGCCGGGGTACAATGAGCAGTTCTTC. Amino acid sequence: CASSPYGVGSGPGYNEQFF.

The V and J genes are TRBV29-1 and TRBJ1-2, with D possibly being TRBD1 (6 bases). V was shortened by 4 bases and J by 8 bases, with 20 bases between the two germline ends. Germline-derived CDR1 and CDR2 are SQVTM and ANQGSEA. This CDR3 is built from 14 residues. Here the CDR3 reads CSVGTNVPGDGYTF. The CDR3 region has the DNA TGCAGCGTTGGGACGAACGTACCAGGGGACGGCTACACCTTC.

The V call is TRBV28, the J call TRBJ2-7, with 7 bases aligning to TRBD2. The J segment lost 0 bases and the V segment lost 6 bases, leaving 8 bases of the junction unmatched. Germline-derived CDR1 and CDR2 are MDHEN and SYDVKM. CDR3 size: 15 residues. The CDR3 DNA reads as TGTGCCAGCAGCTTCGTCCAGCGGGACTCCTACGAGCAGTACTTC. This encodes CASSFVQRDSYEQYF.

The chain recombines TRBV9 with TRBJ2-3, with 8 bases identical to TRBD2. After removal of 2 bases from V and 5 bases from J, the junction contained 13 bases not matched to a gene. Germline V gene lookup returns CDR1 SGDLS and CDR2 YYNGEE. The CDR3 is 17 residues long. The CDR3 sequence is CASSVYGAGGQGDTQYF. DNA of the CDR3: TGTGCCAGCAGCGTTTACGGCGCGGGGGGACAAGGAGATACGCAGTATTTT. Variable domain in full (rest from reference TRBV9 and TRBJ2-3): DSGVTQTPKHLITATGQRVTLRCSPRSGDLSVYWYQQSLDQGLQFLIQYYNGEERAKGNILERFSAQQFPDLHSELNLSSLELGDSALYFCASSVYGAGGQGDTQYFGPGTRLTVL.

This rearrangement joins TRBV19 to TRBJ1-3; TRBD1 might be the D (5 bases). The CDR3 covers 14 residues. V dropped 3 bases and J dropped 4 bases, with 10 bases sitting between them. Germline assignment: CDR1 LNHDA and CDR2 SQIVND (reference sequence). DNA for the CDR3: TGTGCCAGTAGTATCCAGGGTCCCGGAAACACCATATATTTT. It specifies CASSIQGPGNTIYF.

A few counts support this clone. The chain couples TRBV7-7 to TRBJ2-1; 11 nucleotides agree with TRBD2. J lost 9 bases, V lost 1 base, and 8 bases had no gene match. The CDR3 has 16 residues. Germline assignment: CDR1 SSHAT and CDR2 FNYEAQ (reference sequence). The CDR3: CASSLGLAGGPSEQFF. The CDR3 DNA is TGTGCCAGCAGCTTAGGTTTAGCGGGAGGGCCGAGTGAGCAGTTCTTC.

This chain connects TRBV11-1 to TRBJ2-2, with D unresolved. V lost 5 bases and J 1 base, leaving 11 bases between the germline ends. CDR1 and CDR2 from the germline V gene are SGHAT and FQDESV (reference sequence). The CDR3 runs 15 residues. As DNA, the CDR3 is TGTGCCAGCAGCCGCCGGTACGGGAACACCGGGGAGCTGTTTTTT. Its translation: CASSRRYGNTGELFF.

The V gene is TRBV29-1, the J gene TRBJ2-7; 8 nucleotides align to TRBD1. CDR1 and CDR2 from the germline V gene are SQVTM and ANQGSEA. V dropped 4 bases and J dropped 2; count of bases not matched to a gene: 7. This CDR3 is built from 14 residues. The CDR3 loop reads CSVGSRTGTYEQYF. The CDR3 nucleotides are TGCAGCGTTGGGTCCCGGACAGGGACCTACGAGCAGTACTTC.

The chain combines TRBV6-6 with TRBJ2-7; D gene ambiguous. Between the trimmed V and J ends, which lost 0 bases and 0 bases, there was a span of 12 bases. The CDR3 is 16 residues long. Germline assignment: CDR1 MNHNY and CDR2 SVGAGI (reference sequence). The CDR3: CASSYSREDHSYEQYF. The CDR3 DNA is TGTGCCAGCAGTTACTCGAGAGAGGACCACTCCTACGAGCAGTACTTC.

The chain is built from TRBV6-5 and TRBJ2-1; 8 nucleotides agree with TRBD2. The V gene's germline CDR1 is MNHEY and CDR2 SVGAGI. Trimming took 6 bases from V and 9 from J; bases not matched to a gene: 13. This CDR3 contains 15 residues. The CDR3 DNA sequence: TGTGCCAGCAGGACAAATCGACTAGCGATTGGTGAGCAGTTCTTC. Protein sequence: CASRTNRLAIGEQFF.

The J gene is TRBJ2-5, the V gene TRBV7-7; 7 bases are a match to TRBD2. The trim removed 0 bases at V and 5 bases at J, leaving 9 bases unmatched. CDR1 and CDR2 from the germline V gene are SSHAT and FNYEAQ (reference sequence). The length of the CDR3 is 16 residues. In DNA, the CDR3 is TGTGCCAGCAGCTTAGCGGGAGCGGGATTCGGTGAGACCCAGTACTTC. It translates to CASSLAGAGFGETQYF. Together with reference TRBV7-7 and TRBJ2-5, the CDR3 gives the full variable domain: GAGVSQSPRYKVTKRGQDVTLRCDPISSHATLYWYQQALGQGPEFLTYFNYEAQPDKSGLPSDRFSAERPEGSISTLTIQRTEQRDSAMYRCASSLAGAGFGETQYFGPGTRLLVL.

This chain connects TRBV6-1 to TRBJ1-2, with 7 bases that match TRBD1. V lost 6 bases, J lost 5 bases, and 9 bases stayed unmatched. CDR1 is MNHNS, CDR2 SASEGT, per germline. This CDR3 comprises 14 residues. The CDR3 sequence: CASSGRQGPYGYTF. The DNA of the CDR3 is TGTGCCAGCAGCGGCCGACAGGGCCCTTATGGCTACACCTTC.

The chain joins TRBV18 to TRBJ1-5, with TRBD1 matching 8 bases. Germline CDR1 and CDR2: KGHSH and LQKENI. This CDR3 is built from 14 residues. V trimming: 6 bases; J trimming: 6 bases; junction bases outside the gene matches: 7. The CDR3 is CASSQGQGGQPQHF. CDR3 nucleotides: TGTGCCAGCTCTCAAGGACAGGGTGGTCAGCCCCAGCATTTT.

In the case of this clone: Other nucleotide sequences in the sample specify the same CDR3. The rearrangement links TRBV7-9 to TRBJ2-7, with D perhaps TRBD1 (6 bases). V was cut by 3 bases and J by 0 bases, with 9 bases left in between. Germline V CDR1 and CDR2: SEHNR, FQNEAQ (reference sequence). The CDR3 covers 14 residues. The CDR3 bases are TGTGCCAGCAGCTTGGACAGCTACTCCTACGAGCAGTACTTC. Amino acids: CASSLDSYSYEQYF.

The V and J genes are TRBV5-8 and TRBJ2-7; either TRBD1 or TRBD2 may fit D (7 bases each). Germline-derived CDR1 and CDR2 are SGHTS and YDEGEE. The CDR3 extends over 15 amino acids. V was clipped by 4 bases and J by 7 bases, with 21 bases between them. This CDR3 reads CASSPGRGRPGEQYF. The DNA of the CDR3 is TGTGCCAGCAGCCCGGGGAGGGGGCGCCCGGGAGAGCAGTACTTC.

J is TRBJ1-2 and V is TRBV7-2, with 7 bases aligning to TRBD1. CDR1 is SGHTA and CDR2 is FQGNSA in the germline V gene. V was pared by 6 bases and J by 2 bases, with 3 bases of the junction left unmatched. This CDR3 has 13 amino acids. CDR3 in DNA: TGTGCCAGCAGTACCAGGGGGAACTATGGCTACACCTTC. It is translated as CASSTRGNYGYTF.

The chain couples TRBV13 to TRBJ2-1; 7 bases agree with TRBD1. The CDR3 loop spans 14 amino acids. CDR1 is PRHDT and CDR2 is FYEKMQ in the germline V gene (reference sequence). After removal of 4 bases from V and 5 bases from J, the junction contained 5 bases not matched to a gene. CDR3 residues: CASSYRGLNNEQFF. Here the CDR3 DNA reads TGTGCCAGCAGCTATAGGGGGCTTAACAATGAGCAGTTCTTC.

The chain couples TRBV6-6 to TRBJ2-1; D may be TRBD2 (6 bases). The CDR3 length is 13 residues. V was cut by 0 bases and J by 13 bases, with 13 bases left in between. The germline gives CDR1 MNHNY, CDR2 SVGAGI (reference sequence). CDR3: CASSYSRLGHQFF. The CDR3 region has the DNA TGTGCCAGCAGTTACTCTCGACTAGGTCATCAGTTCTTC.

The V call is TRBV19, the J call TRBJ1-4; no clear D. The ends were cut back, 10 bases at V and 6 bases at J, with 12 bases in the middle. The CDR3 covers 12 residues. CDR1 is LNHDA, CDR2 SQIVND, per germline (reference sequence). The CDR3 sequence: CATTRSDEKLFF. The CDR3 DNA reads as TGTGCCACGACCAGGTCTGATGAAAAACTGTTTTTT.

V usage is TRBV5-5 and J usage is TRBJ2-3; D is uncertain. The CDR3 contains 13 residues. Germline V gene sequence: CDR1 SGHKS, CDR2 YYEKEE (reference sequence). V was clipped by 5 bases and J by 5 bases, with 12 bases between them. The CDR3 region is CASSTMGGDTQYF. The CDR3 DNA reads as TGTGCCAGCAGTACGATGGGCGGAGATACGCAGTATTTT. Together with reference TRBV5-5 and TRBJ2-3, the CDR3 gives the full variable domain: DAGVTQSPTHLIKTRGQQVTLRCSPISGHKSVSWYQQVLGQGPQFIFQYYEKEERGRGNFPDRFSARQFPNYSSELNVNALLLGDSALYLCASSTMGGDTQYFGPGTRLTVL.

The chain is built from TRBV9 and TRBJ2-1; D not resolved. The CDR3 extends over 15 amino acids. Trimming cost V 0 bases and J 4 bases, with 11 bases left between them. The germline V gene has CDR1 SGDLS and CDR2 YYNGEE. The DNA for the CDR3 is TGTGCCAGCAGCGTAGGATCGGACGGATACAATGAGCAGTTCTTC. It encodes CASSVGSDGYNEQFF.

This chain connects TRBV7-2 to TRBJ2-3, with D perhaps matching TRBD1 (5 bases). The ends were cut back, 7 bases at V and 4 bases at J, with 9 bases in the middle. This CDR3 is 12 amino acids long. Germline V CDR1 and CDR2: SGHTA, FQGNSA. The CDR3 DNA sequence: TGTGCCAGCAACCAGGGTGCAGATACGCAGTATTTT. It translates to CASNQGADTQYF.

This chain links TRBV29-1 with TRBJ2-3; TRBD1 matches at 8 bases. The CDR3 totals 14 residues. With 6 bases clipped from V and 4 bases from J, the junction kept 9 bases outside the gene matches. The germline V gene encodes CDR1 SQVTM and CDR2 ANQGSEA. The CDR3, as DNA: TGCAGCGTGACCGGACAGGGTTTGGCAGATACGCAGTATTTT. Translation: CSVTGQGLADTQYF.

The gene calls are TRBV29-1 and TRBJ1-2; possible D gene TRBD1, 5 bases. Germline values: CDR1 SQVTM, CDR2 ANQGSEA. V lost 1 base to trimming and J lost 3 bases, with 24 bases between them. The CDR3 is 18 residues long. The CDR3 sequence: CSVEVLTRTGLGDYGYTF. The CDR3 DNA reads TGCAGCGTTGAAGTACTAACGCGGACGGGGCTGGGGGACTATGGCTACACCTTC.

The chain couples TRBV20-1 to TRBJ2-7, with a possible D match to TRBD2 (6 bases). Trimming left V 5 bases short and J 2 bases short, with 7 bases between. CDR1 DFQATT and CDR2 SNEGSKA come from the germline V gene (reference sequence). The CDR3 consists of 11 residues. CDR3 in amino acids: CSAERAYEQYF. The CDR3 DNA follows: TGCAGTGCTGAGCGGGCCTACGAGCAGTACTTC.

The CDR3 nucleotides read TGTGCCAGCAACAGGGGGCCAAATCAGCCCCAGCATTTT. Protein sequence: CASNRGPNQPQHF. The rearrangement uses TRBV16 and TRBJ1-5, with 9 positions matching TRBD1. CDR3 length equals 13 residues. Germline V gene lookup returns CDR1 KGHSY and CDR2 FQNENV. With 7 bases clipped from V and 4 bases from J, the junction kept 2 bases outside the gene matches.

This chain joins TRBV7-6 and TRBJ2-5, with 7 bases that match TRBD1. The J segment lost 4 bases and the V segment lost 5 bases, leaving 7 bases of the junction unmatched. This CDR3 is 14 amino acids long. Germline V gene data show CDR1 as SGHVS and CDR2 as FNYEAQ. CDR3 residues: CASSQLAGGETQYF. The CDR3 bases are TGTGCCAGCAGCCAGCTGGCAGGGGGAGAGACCCAGTACTTC. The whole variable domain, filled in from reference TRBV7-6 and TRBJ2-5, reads GAGVSQSPRYKVTKRGQDVALRCDPISGHVSLYWYRQALGQGPEFLTYFNYEAQQDKSGLPNDRFSAERPEGSISTLTIQRTEQRDSAMYRCASSQLAGGETQYFGPGTRLLVL.

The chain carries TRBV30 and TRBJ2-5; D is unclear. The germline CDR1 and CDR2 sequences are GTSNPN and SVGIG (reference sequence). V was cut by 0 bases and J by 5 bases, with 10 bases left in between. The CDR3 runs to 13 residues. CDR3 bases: TGTGCCTGGAGTGTTACCCAACAGGAGACCCAGTACTTC. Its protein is CAWSVTQQETQYF.

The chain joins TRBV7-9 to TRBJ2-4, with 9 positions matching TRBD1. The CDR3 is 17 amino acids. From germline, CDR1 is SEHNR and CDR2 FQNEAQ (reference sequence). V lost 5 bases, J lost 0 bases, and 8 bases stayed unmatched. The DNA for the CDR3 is TGTGCCAGCAGCCCCACAGGACAGGGGATAGCCAAAAACATTCAGTACTTC. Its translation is CASSPTGQGIAKNIQYF.

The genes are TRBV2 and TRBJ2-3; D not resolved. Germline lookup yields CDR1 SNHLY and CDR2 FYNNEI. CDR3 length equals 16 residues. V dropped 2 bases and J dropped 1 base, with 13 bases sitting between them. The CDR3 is CASSESPHGGTDTQYF. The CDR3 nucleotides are TGTGCCAGCAGTGAATCGCCCCATGGGGGCACAGATACGCAGTATTTT.

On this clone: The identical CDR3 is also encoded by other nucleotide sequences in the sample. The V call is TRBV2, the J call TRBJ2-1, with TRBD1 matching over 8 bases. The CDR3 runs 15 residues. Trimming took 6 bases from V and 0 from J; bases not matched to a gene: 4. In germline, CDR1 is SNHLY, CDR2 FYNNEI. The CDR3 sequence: CASSGQGASYNEQFF. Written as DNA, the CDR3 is TGTGCCAGCAGCGGACAGGGTGCCTCCTACAATGAGCAGTTCTTC.